The 3 T cell receptor beta chains below all came from one sample that was sequenced in a study of regulatory T cells in long-lasting Graves disease. The time point denotes: newly diagnosed GD, antithyroid drugs for less than 3 months. The TCR library was made from RNA that had been extracted from PBMCs in TRIzol. Arm-PCR of CDR3 regions with iRepertoire HTBI primers generated TCR beta libraries. A single record per CDR3 protein comes from TCRdb applying MiXCR to the multiplex PCR reads. Counted here are 400,000 to 500,000 distinct CDR3 sequences, approximately 16% occurring once; the ten biggest clones make up 20% to 25%. These same data were also listed under a study on T cells in Graves' hyperthyroidism and ophthalmopathy.

The source material was peripheral blood mononuclear cells (PBMCs), sampled at new diagnosis, from a patient treated with antithyroid drugs. These receptors all come from a woman aged 18-35 years with Graves disease.

This clonotype was seen only a few times. The rearrangement links TRBV9 to TRBJ1-1, with TRBD1 matching over 8 bases. V lost 4 bases, J lost 4 bases, and 6 bases stayed unmatched. Germline V gives CDR1 SGDLS, CDR2 YYNGEE. This CDR3 has 14 residues. CDR3 nucleotides: TGTGCCAGCAGCAACAGGGGGGAGCCCACTGAAGCTTTCTTT. It specifies CASSNRGEPTEAFF.

Regarding this clonotype: A far larger clone is off by one base, so a read error is likely. The rearrangement uses TRBV7-2 and TRBJ2-1; TRBD2 matches 7 bases. Trimming removed 6 bases from V and 8 bases from J; junction bases left unmatched: 19. Germline values: CDR1 SGHTA, CDR2 FQGNSA. The CDR3 runs 17 residues. In nucleotides, the CDR3 is TGTGCCAGCAGTGAAGCTGTAAGGGGCGGGAGTTGGGATGAGCAGTTCTTC. It translates to CASSEAVRGGSWDEQFF. Using reference TRBV7-2 and TRBJ2-1 for the parts outside the CDR3, the full variable domain is GAGVSQSPSNKVTEKGKDVELRCDPISGHTALYWYRQSLGQGLEFLIYFQGNSAPDKSGLPSDRFSAERTGGSVSTLTIQRTQQEDSAVYLCASSEAVRGGSWDEQFFGPGTRLTVL.

The table lists this clonotype with many counts. The chain has TRBV7-8 and TRBJ2-3; 11 bases align to TRBD2. The V gene end was trimmed by 7 bases and the J gene end by 4 bases; junction bases not matched to a gene: 10. Germline CDR1 reads SGHVS; CDR2 reads FQNEAQ. The CDR3 sequence is 16 residues long. CDR3 nucleotide sequence: TGTGCCAGCACTGGGGCACTAGCGGGGGCCCCAGATACGCAGTATTTT. The encoded protein is CASTGALAGAPDTQYF.